This passage covers 21 T cell receptor beta chains from one sample sequenced in a study of STAT3 mutations in large granular lymphocyte leukemia. Regarding the study as a whole: Every T-LGLL patient had at least one immunodominant TCRbeta clonotype.

No cognate antigen is known for these TCRs. The assay was immunoSEQ multiplex PCR, and TCRdb's table has in-frame clones only and misses some. Among approximately 6,600 clones listed, 57% were seen once. The sequenced sample was peripheral blood mononuclear cells. The receptors shown here come from a boy aged 5-17 years with T-cell large granular lymphocyte leukemia. Some clones in this sample may be carry-over from other donors' samples.

The chain carries TRBV5-4 and TRBJ2-2; 7 positions agree with TRBD1. Germline CDR1 SGHNT, CDR2 YYREEE (reference sequence). This CDR3 has 13 residues. V lost 4 bases, J lost 7 bases, and 4 bases stayed unmatched. In nucleotides, the CDR3 is TGTGCCAGCAGCCGACAGGGTAGCGGGGAGCTGTTTTTT. Amino acid sequence: CASSRQGSGELFF.

The J gene is TRBJ1-5, the V gene TRBV5-1; D remains unclear. The CDR3 is made up of 16 amino acids. V shed 4 bases and J shed 1 base, with 15 bases lying between them. Germline loops: CDR1 SGHRS, CDR2 YFSETQ. The CDR3 nucleotides read TGCGCCAGCAGCAAGGATGCGACCGCGAGCAATCAGCCCCAGCATTTT. Translation gives CASSKDATASNQPQHF.

The chain carries TRBV27 and TRBJ2-3; D unresolved. Germline V gives CDR1 MNHEY, CDR2 SMNVEV (reference sequence). The V end was cut by 6 bases, the J end by 2 bases, with 9 bases between. This CDR3 contains 13 residues. CDR3 bases: TGTGCCAGCAGCCCGGTGGTCACAGATACGCAGTATTTT. It encodes CASSPVVTDTQYF.

V is TRBV6-1 and J is TRBJ2-7; D not resolved. The CDR3 covers 13 residues. CDR1 and CDR2 from the germline V gene are MNHNS and SASEGT. V dropped 10 bases and J dropped 3 bases, with 16 bases sitting between them. Here the CDR3 reads CATLSRSSYEQYF. CDR3 DNA: TGTGCCACCTTAAGCAGGTCCAGCTACGAGCAGTACTTC.

This chain uses TRBV25-1 with TRBJ1-3, with TRBD1 matching over 7 bases. CDR1 is MGHDK and CDR2 is SYGVNS in the germline V gene. The CDR3 loop spans 14 amino acids. V lost 5 bases and J lost 6; bases outside the gene matches: 7. CDR3 nucleotide sequence: TGTGCCAGCAGTCCGACAGGGTGGGAAAACACCATATATTTT. It is translated as CASSPTGWENTIYF.

This clone was counted a few times. V usage is TRBV28 and J usage is TRBJ2-7, with TRBD2 matching over 8 bases. There are 13 residues in the CDR3. With 3 bases clipped from V and 3 bases from J, the junction kept 1 base outside the gene matches. Germline V CDR1 and CDR2: MDHEN, SYDVKM. Here the CDR3 reads CASSFGTSYEQYF. The CDR3, as DNA: TGTGCCAGCAGTTTCGGGACTAGCTACGAGCAGTACTTC.

V is TRBV15 and J is TRBJ2-7; D uncertain. V dropped 5 bases and J dropped 0 bases, with 14 bases sitting between them. The CDR3 length is 15 residues. Germline V gives CDR1 LNHNV, CDR2 YYDKDF (reference sequence). CDR3 residues: CATSGDMASSYEQYF. In DNA form, the CDR3 reads TGTGCCACCAGCGGGGATATGGCCAGCTCCTACGAGCAGTACTTC.

The chain links TRBV7-9 to TRBJ2-7, with D perhaps assigned TRBD1 or TRBD2 (5 bases each). CDR3 length: 15 amino acids. The V gene's germline CDR1 is SEHNR and CDR2 FQNEAQ (reference sequence). Trimming removed 3 bases from V and 1 base from J, with 13 bases in between. CDR3 DNA: TGTGCCAGCAGCTTGCCCCCGGGACCTTCCTACGAGCAGTACTTC. Its translation: CASSLPPGPSYEQYF.

The rearrangement links TRBV27 to TRBJ2-7, with 11 bases matching TRBD2. CDR1 is MNHEY and CDR2 is SMNVEV in the germline V gene (reference sequence). The CDR3 totals 12 residues. With 7 bases clipped from V and 5 bases from J, the junction kept 1 base outside the gene matches. The CDR3 region is CASKGLADEQYF. CDR3 bases: TGTGCCAGCAAGGGACTAGCGGACGAGCAGTACTTC.

This clone was observed a few times. The gene calls are TRBV7-9 and TRBJ1-2; D ambiguous. CDR1 is SEHNR, CDR2 FQNEAQ, per germline (reference sequence). V lost 2 bases to trimming and J lost 4 bases, with 11 bases between them. The CDR3 length is 14 residues. CDR3 sequence (DNA): TGTGCCAGCAGCTTAAAGACGGAGTTCTATGGCTACACCTTC. It translates to CASSLKTEFYGYTF.

CDR3 bases: TGTGCCAGCGGCCTAAAAGGGGGAAATTCACCCCTCCACTTT. Translated, it gives CASGLKGGNSPLHF. The rearrangement links TRBV5-4 to TRBJ1-6; D is possibly TRBD1 (6 bases). Deletions cut 7 bases from V and 7 bases from J, with 15 bases between. This CDR3 is built from 14 residues. Germline CDR1 SGHNT, CDR2 YYREEE (reference sequence).

The chain recombines TRBV19 with TRBJ2-7, with 7 nucleotides matching TRBD1. The CDR3 totals 17 residues. The germline gives CDR1 LNHDA, CDR2 SQIVND (reference sequence). V gave up 5 bases and J gave up 2 bases; unmatched junction bases: 15. CDR3: CASSQAIDRDPPYEQYF. The CDR3 DNA follows: TGTGCCAGTAGTCAGGCCATAGACAGGGATCCACCCTACGAGCAGTACTTC.

In DNA form, the CDR3 reads TGTGCCTGGAGTGTACGGGGGCAAGAGACCCAGTACTTC. Translating gives CAWSVRGQETQYF. The chain carries TRBV30 and TRBJ2-5; possible D gene TRBD2, 6 bases. The germline V gene has CDR1 GTSNPN and CDR2 SVGIG (reference sequence). The V and J ends lost 0 bases and 2 bases respectively, with 7 bases between them. CDR3 length: 13 residues.

This clone occurred a few times. The chain has TRBV6-5 and TRBJ1-6; D possibly corresponds to TRBD1 (5 bases). Germline V gene sequence: CDR1 MNHEY, CDR2 SVGAGI. V lost 5 bases and J lost 12, with 14 bases in between. There are 13 residues in the CDR3. CDR3 sequence (DNA): TGTGCCAGCAGTCCAGGGCTAAGTAAACCCCTCCACTTT. Protein sequence: CASSPGLSKPLHF.

This clone was picked up a small number of times. The rearrangement uses TRBV19 and TRBJ2-3, with 12 bases lining up with TRBD2. CDR1 and CDR2 (germline): LNHDA, SQIVND (reference sequence). The CDR3 contains 16 residues. With 1 base clipped from V and 5 bases from J, the junction kept 4 bases outside the gene matches. CDR3 region: CASSIVTSGRGDTQYF. The CDR3, as DNA: TGTGCCAGTAGTATAGTGACTAGCGGGAGAGGAGATACGCAGTATTTT.

The chain carries TRBV5-1 and TRBJ1-6, with 8 bases lining up with TRBD1. The CDR3 has 17 residues. Germline assignment: CDR1 SGHRS and CDR2 YFSETQ. The V segment lost 0 bases and the J segment 10 bases; nucleotides outside the gene matches: 12. The CDR3 loop reads CASSLGTGKGGGSPLHF. The CDR3, as DNA: TGCGCCAGCAGCTTGGGGACAGGGAAAGGAGGTGGATCACCCCTCCACTTT.

This clone was detected a few times. The chain has TRBV7-9 and TRBJ2-7, with 7 bases matching TRBD1. This CDR3 has 13 residues. The germline V gene encodes CDR1 SEHNR and CDR2 FQNEAQ (reference sequence). Unmatched junction bases numbered 3, after V lost 7 bases and J lost 0 bases. CDR3: CASIGTASYEQYF. In nucleotides, the CDR3 is TGTGCCAGCATAGGGACAGCCTCCTACGAGCAGTACTTC.

This chain joins TRBV7-2 and TRBJ2-7; D call uncertain. Germline V lookup: CDR1 SGHTA, CDR2 FQGNSA. V lost 1 base and J lost 4, with 5 bases in between. The CDR3 has 12 amino acids. The CDR3 coding sequence is TGTGCCAGCAGCTTAGTCCTATACGAGCAGTACTTC. The encoded protein is CASSLVLYEQYF.

The V and J genes are TRBV4-2 and TRBJ1-5; possibly TRBD1 for D (6 bases). The CDR3 has 17 amino acids. Deletions cut 4 bases from V and 2 bases from J, with 18 bases between. CDR1 and CDR2 (germline): LGHNA, YNFKEQ. CDR3 coding DNA: TGTGCCAGCAGCCCCCAAGTCGGGGCAGGGGGCAATCAGCCCCAGCATTTT. This translates into CASSPQVGAGGNQPQHF.

This sequence joins TRBV30 and TRBJ1-2; TRBD1 is a possible D gene (5 bases). Germline CDR1 and CDR2: GTSNPN and SVGIG (reference sequence). Trimming stripped 5 bases from V and 8 bases from J, with 12 bases between. The CDR3 is 11 amino acids. The CDR3 sequence: CAWWSRDGYTF. CDR3 DNA: TGTGCCTGGTGGTCCAGGGACGGCTACACCTTC.

This clone was seen only a few times. J is TRBJ1-1 and V is TRBV4-1; D uncertain. Trimming cost V 0 bases and J 0 bases, with 8 bases left between them. CDR1 is MGHRA, CDR2 YSYEKL, per germline. This CDR3 comprises 15 residues. The CDR3 here is CASSQEVAMNTEAFF. For the CDR3, the DNA is TGCGCCAGCAGCCAAGAAGTAGCTATGAACACTGAAGCTTTCTTT.